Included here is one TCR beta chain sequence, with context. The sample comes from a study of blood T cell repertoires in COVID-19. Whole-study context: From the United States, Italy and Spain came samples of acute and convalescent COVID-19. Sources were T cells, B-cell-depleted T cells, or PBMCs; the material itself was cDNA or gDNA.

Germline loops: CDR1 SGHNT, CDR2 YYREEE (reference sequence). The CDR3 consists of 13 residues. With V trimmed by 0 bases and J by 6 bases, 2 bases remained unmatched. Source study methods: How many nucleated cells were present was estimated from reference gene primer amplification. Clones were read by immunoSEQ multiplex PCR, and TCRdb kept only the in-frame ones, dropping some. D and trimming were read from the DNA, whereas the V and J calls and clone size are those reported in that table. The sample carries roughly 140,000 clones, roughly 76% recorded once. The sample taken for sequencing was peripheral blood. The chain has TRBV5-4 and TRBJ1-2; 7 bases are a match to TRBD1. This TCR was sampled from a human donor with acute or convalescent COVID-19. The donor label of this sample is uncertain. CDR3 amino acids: CASSLEGGDGYTF. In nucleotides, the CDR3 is TGTGCCAGCAGCTTGGAAGGGGGCGATGGCTACACCTTC.